The 17 T cell receptor beta chains presented below share a single source sample, sequenced in a study of blood T cells in healthy people across ages. A sample-barcoded 5' primer and a J-beta primer mix were used in a second PCR of about 7 to 12 cycles. TCRdb ran MiXCR on the 5' RACE reads and lists one entry per CDR3 protein. The repertoire has 650,000 to 1,000,000 distinct CDR3 sequences, 35% to 40% of them found once; the top ten carry 10% to 15%. Sequenced input: blood. The origin of the receptors is a man younger than 35 in good health.

This clonotype was seen only a few times. The V gene is TRBV7-2, the J gene TRBJ1-1; no firm D call. V was clipped by 1 base and J by 7 bases, with 10 bases between them. The CDR3 is 13 residues long. Per germline, CDR1 SGHTA and CDR2 FQGNSA. The CDR3 protein is CASSLGSVLEAFF. CDR3 in DNA: TGTGCCAGCAGCTTAGGGTCGGTACTTGAAGCTTTCTTT.

This clonotype has only a few counts. V gene TRBV12-3 or TRBV12-4 combines with J gene TRBJ2-5, with unresolved D. Trimming took 2 bases from V and 5 from J, leaving 12 bases between them. CDR3 size: 14 residues. This CDR3 reads CASSLTSVGETQYF. The CDR3 nucleotides are TGTGCCAGCAGTTTAACCAGCGTTGGGGAGACCCAGTACTTC.

The rearrangement joins TRBV12-3 or TRBV12-4 to TRBJ2-7, with D possibly being TRBD1 or TRBD2 (5 bases each). The J call may be in error: the DNA end matches TRBJ2-5 better. This CDR3 comprises 13 residues. The CDR3 DNA reads as TGTGCCAGCAGCCCCGGGGCAGGACAGACCCAGTACTTC. This gives the protein CASSPGAGQTQYF.

The V gene is TRBV12-3 or TRBV12-4, the J gene TRBJ2-3; 11 bases align to TRBD2. V gave up 6 bases and J gave up 4 bases; unmatched junction bases: 12. The CDR3 is 17 residues long. The CDR3 DNA reads as TGTGCCAGCAGCCGTGATATAGCGGGGGGGCCCGCAGATACGCAGTATTTT. Protein sequence: CASSRDIAGGPADTQYF.

This clonotype was detected ten times or more. This chain connects TRBV4-2 to TRBJ2-1; a possible D gene is TRBD2 (7 bases). The germline V gene encodes CDR1 LGHNA and CDR2 YNFKEQ. V lost 4 bases and J 7 bases, leaving 17 bases between the germline ends. This CDR3 comprises 15 residues. The chain's CDR3 is CASSPRLAQGNEQFF. The CDR3 DNA is TGTGCCAGCAGCCCCCGACTAGCACAGGGAAATGAGCAGTTCTTC.

In its sample, this clonotype was seen a few times. The chain recombines TRBV4-2 with TRBJ2-2; D gene unclear. This CDR3 has 14 residues. Trimming stripped 11 bases from V and 5 bases from J, with 18 bases between. CDR1 and CDR2 from the germline V gene are LGHNA and YNFKEQ. The CDR3 region has the DNA TGTGCCTGCGGAGTGGGTGACTCGACCGGGGAGCTGTTTTTT. Translating gives CACGVGDSTGELFF.

V usage is TRBV9 and J usage is TRBJ1-3, with TRBD1 identical over 10 bases. V shed 4 bases and J 8 bases; nucleotides not matched to a gene: 6. The CDR3 loop spans 14 amino acids. The germline V gene has CDR1 SGDLS and CDR2 YYNGEE. The CDR3 nucleotides read TGTGCCAGCAGCTACCGGGACAGGGGTCACACCATATATTTT. Its protein is CASSYRDRGHTIYF.

This clonotype has a handful of counts. One end of the junction is discordant with germline, which a read error may explain. The chain joins TRBV4-3 to TRBJ1-2; 11 bases match TRBD1. CDR3 size: 14 residues. CDR1 LGHNA and CDR2 YSLEER come from the germline V gene. The CDR3 region is CASSPRTGGYGCTF. The CDR3 nucleotides read TGCGCCAGCAGCCCTCGGACAGGGGGCTATGGCTGCACCTTC.

This clonotype showed up just a few times. The genes are TRBV7-3 and TRBJ1-1; D ambiguous. Looked up from germline, CDR1 is SGHTA and CDR2 is FQGTGA. The ends were cut back, 1 base at V and 2 bases at J, with 5 bases in the middle. The CDR3 runs to 13 residues. CDR3 sequence: CASSLNANTEAFF. The CDR3 DNA reads as TGTGCCAGCAGCTTAAACGCCAACACTGAAGCTTTCTTT.

This clonotype was found a few times. The chain uses TRBV6-5 and TRBJ2-4, with D tentatively TRBD1 or TRBD2 (5 bases each). CDR1 is MNHEY and CDR2 is SVGAGI in the germline V gene. With 4 bases removed from V and 1 base from J, the gap between germline ends came to 11 bases. The CDR3 has 15 amino acids. The CDR3 loop is CASSFGAMAKNIQYF. In nucleotides, the CDR3 is TGTGCCAGCAGTTTCGGGGCGATGGCCAAAAACATTCAGTACTTC.

V and J are TRBV12-3 or TRBV12-4 and TRBJ2-1; TRBD2 matches 8 bases. The J call may be faulty, since TRBJ2-7 better matches the DNA end. The length of the CDR3 is 15 residues. CDR3 in amino acids: CASRPRGGSYNEQYF. The CDR3 region has the DNA TGTGCCAGCAGACCCCGGGGGGGTTCCTACAATGAGCAGTACTTC.

In this sample, this clonotype turned up a few times. This chain joins TRBV29-1 and TRBJ1-2, with D uncertain. This CDR3 has 13 amino acids. Germline V gene sequence: CDR1 SQVTM, CDR2 ANQGSEA. The V end was cut by 1 base, the J end by 3 bases, with 9 bases between. CDR3 region: CSVEVSQDYGYTF. CDR3 coding DNA: TGCAGCGTTGAAGTCTCGCAAGACTATGGCTACACCTTC.

This clonotype showed up just once. The chain carries TRBV7-2 and TRBJ2-1; no definite D call. The V end lost 3 bases, the J end lost 10 bases, and 13 bases lay between the germline ends. Germline V gene data show CDR1 as SGHTA and CDR2 as FQGNSA. The CDR3 sequence is 13 residues long. The CDR3 here is CASSLGMGNEQFF. DNA for the CDR3: TGTGCCAGCAGCTTGGGGATGGGGAACGAGCAGTTCTTC.

This clonotype was found many times. The chain combines TRBV7-9 with TRBJ2-7; D unresolved. V dropped 5 bases and J dropped 0 bases, with 5 bases sitting between them. This CDR3 contains 12 residues. Per germline, CDR1 SEHNR and CDR2 FQNEAQ (reference sequence). The CDR3 spells CASSTSSYEQYF. In DNA, the CDR3 is TGTGCCAGCAGCACGAGCTCCTACGAGCAGTACTTC.

This clonotype appeared a few times. V and J are TRBV28 and TRBJ2-1; D not resolved. V was shortened by 5 bases and J by 10 bases, with 15 bases between the two germline ends. The CDR3 totals 13 residues. Germline lookup yields CDR1 MDHEN and CDR2 SYDVKM. Here the CDR3 reads CASSPALAWEQFF. The CDR3, as DNA: TGTGCCAGCAGTCCCGCTCTGGCATGGGAGCAGTTCTTC.

In regard to this clonotype: This could be a read error, since a much larger clone is one nucleotide away. The gene calls are TRBV20-1 and TRBJ2-1, with D unresolved. The V end was cut by 6 bases, the J end by 8 bases, with 17 bases between. The CDR3 has 13 residues. Germline loops: CDR1 DFQATT, CDR2 SNEGSKA (reference sequence). In DNA, the CDR3 is TGCAGTGCCCTACTTAGGGCTAGAGATGAGCAGTTCTTC. Protein: CSALLRARDEQFF.

This clonotype was seen a few times. An end of the junction does not agree with germline; a read error may underlie this. The chain combines TRBV7-7 with TRBJ2-7; 7 nucleotides agree with TRBD1. Germline-derived CDR1 and CDR2 are SSHAT and FNYEAQ (reference sequence). This CDR3 has 15 amino acids. CDR3 in amino acids: CASSLVQGNGNEQYF. Here the CDR3 DNA reads TGTGCTAGCAGCTTAGTACAGGGGAACGGGAATGAGCAGTACTTC.